This note documents a single T cell receptor (beta chain) sequence. The data stem from a study of blood T cell repertoires in COVID-19. Study summary: COVID-19 samples collected from the United States, Italy and Spain covered acute and convalescent phases. PBMCs, B-cell-depleted T cells, or T cells provided the cDNA or gDNA that made up the material.

In the authors' workflow: Researchers report that nucleated cell counts were estimated from reference gene primer amplification. Sequencing used immunoSEQ multiplex PCR; TCRdb keeps in-frame clones, though not all of them. That table supplies the V and J calls and clone size; D and trimming were determined from the DNA. The table has approximately 70,000 clones, approximately 90% seen once. Germline values: CDR1 SGDLS, CDR2 YYNGEE. The V segment lost 2 bases and the J segment 5 bases; nucleotides outside the gene matches: 6. The CDR3 length is 14 residues. Input material: peripheral blood. The clonotype originates from a woman of 80 years or more with active COVID-19. The chain carries TRBV9 and TRBJ2-7; 8 nucleotides match TRBD2. The CDR3, as DNA: TGTGCCAGCAGCGTCGGGAGGGGTCTGGACGAGCAGTACTTC. Amino acids: CASSVGRGLDEQYF.